Below are 17 T cell receptor beta chains sequenced from a single sample in a study of blood T cells in healthy people across ages. PCR was performed a second time for roughly 7 to 12 cycles using a sample-barcoded 5' primer and a J-beta primer mix. TCRdb independently ran MiXCR on the 5' RACE reads; one entry per CDR3 protein. In the table there are approximately 800,000 distinct CDR3 sequences, 56% of which are singletons. The sequenced material came from blood. The receptors were sampled from a man aged 40-55 years in good health.

The chain recombines TRBV20-1 with TRBJ2-7, with TRBD2 matching over 9 bases. V was pared by 1 base and J by 2 bases, with 9 bases of the junction left unmatched. CDR1 and CDR2 (germline): DFQATT, SNEGSKA (reference sequence). CDR3 length: 16 residues. For the CDR3, the DNA is TGCAGTGCTAGAGGCCGAGCGGGAGGAACCACCTACGAGCAGTACTTC. This translates into CSARGRAGGTTYEQYF.

This rearrangement joins TRBV20-1 to TRBJ2-7; the match to TRBD2 covers 12 bases. J lost 0 bases, V lost 3 bases, and 6 bases had no gene match. The CDR3 extends over 16 amino acids. The germline V gene encodes CDR1 DFQATT and CDR2 SNEGSKA (reference sequence). CDR3 loop: CSASPLTSGSSYEQYF. In DNA, the CDR3 is TGCAGTGCTAGCCCCTTGACTAGCGGGAGCTCCTACGAGCAGTACTTC.

This chain connects TRBV25-1 to TRBJ1-2; TRBD1 agrees at 7 bases. CDR3 length: 15 residues. Per the germline V gene, CDR1 is MGHDK and CDR2 is SYGVNS. The V segment lost 2 bases and the J segment 2 bases; nucleotides outside the gene matches: 5. The CDR3 loop is CASSEPLTGNYGYTF. For the CDR3, the DNA is TGTGCCAGCAGTGAACCCCTGACAGGGAACTATGGCTACACCTTC.

This clonotype appeared once. J is TRBJ2-6 and V is TRBV5-1; TRBD1 aligns across 7 bases. This CDR3 is built from 17 residues. V dropped 0 bases and J dropped 0; count of bases not matched to a gene: 3. Germline V gives CDR1 SGHRS, CDR2 YFSETQ. The CDR3 DNA is TGCGCCAGCAGCTTGGGACAGGGCCACTCTGGGGCCAACGTCCTGACTTTC. Translation gives CASSLGQGHSGANVLTF.

The gene calls are TRBV6-1 and TRBJ2-3; TRBD2 agrees at 16 bases. Germline V gene lookup returns CDR1 MNHNS and CDR2 SASEGT. The CDR3 loop spans 15 amino acids. With V trimmed by 6 bases and J by 4 bases, 1 base remained unmatched. The CDR3 DNA is TGTGCCAGCAGGGGACTAGCGGGGGGGCCAGATACGCAGTATTTT. Translation: CASRGLAGGPDTQYF.

This clonotype was picked up a small number of times. V and J are TRBV9 and TRBJ2-5; TRBD1 agrees at 7 bases. The end of the DNA fits TRBJ2-7 better, so the J call may be wrong. Germline assignment: CDR1 SGDLS and CDR2 YYNGEE. This CDR3 comprises 15 residues. DNA of the CDR3: TGTGCCAGCAGCGGTGGACAGGTACCCTTGTACGAGCAGTACTTC. This translates into CASSGGQVPLYEQYF.

The V call is TRBV13, the J call TRBJ2-7; D gene ambiguous. V lost 2 bases and J lost 0, with 17 bases in between. The germline gives CDR1 PRHDT, CDR2 FYEKMQ (reference sequence). The CDR3 sequence is 17 residues long. The CDR3 DNA sequence: TGTGCCAGCAGCTTAATGAATTTCCAGCGCCTCTCCTACGAGCAGTACTTC. Its translation is CASSLMNFQRLSYEQYF. Looking up the rest from reference TRBV13 and TRBJ2-7 gives the full variable domain: AAGVIQSPRHLIKEKRETATLKCYPIPRHDTVYWYQQGPGQDPQFLISFYEKMQSDKGSIPDRFSAQQFSDYHSELNMSSLELGDSALYFCASSLMNFQRLSYEQYFGPGTRLTVT.

This chain connects TRBV7-9 to TRBJ1-1, with 7 bases aligning to TRBD1. V shed 2 bases, J shed 4 bases, and the junction held 10 bases outside the gene matches. Germline CDR1 reads SEHNR; CDR2 reads FQNEAQ (reference sequence). This CDR3 has 16 residues. The CDR3 DNA reads as TGTGCCAGCAGCTTACCGACAGGGAACCTTGTCACTGAAGCTTTCTTT. This sequence encodes CASSLPTGNLVTEAFF.

This clonotype was recorded a few times. The chain couples TRBV27 to TRBJ1-6, with D possibly being TRBD1 (5 bases). Per germline, CDR1 MNHEY and CDR2 SMNVEV (reference sequence). CDR3 size: 15 residues. The ends were cut back, 5 bases at V and 6 bases at J, with 14 bases in the middle. CDR3 sequence reads: CASSPVTGFNSPLHF. The CDR3 nucleotides are TGTGCCAGCAGTCCCGTCACAGGATTTAATTCACCCCTCCACTTT.

This clonotype was observed a few times. This sequence joins TRBV19 and TRBJ2-1; 10 nucleotides match TRBD2. Germline CDR1 reads LNHDA; CDR2 reads SQIVND (reference sequence). The CDR3 extends over 14 amino acids. Unmatched junction bases numbered 7, after V lost 5 bases and J lost 9 bases. CDR3 loop: CASSGLAGVTEQFF. CDR3 in DNA: TGTGCCAGTAGTGGGCTAGCGGGAGTCACTGAGCAGTTCTTC.

Of note for this clonotype: Sequence at one end of the junction differs from germline and may be a read error. The CDR3 region is CASSVLPPSRGMNAEAFF. The CDR3 DNA reads as TGTGCCAGCAGCGTATTACCTCCCTCCAGGGGCATGAACGCTGAAGCTTTCTTT. This chain joins TRBV7-8 and TRBJ1-1; possible D gene TRBD1, 6 bases. This CDR3 comprises 18 residues. CDR1 and CDR2 (germline): SGHVS, FQNEAQ.

This clonotype has more than one count but fewer than ten. One junction end disagrees with the germline gene, perhaps due to a read error. This sequence joins TRBV6-1 and TRBJ2-6; no clear D gene. This CDR3 has 16 amino acids. Germline CDR1 reads MNHNS; CDR2 reads SASEGT. Here the CDR3 reads CASSEATGGGANVLTF. The CDR3 DNA follows: TGTGCTAGCAGTGAAGCGACGGGCGGTGGGGCCAACGTCCTGACTTTC.

The chain recombines TRBV11-3 with TRBJ2-5; D may be TRBD1 (6 bases). V lost 3 bases, J lost 0 bases, and 11 bases lay in between. The CDR3 is 15 residues long. CDR1 is SGHNT, CDR2 YENEEA, per germline. The CDR3 protein is CASSLSRGNQETQYF. The CDR3, as DNA: TGTGCCAGCAGCTTGAGCAGGGGCAACCAAGAGACCCAGTACTTC.

The rearrangement uses TRBV5-1 and TRBJ2-1, with 13 bases aligning to TRBD2. Trimming at V came to 5 bases and at J to 10 bases, leaving 3 bases not matched to a gene. The CDR3 sequence is 13 residues long. The germline V gene has CDR1 SGHRS and CDR2 YFSETQ. This CDR3 reads CASRAGLAGEQFF. For the CDR3, the DNA is TGCGCCAGCAGAGCGGGACTAGCGGGGGAGCAGTTCTTC.

A few counts support this clonotype. The gene calls are TRBV12-3 or TRBV12-4 and TRBJ1-5; D remains ambiguous. CDR3 length: 15 amino acids. Trimming cost V 3 bases and J 4 bases, with 13 bases left between them. The CDR3 coding sequence is TGTGCCAGCAGTTTTTATCACGGCGGGAATCAGCCCCAGCATTTT. It translates to CASSFYHGGNQPQHF.

This clonotype was seen a few times. The chain has TRBV2 and TRBJ2-1; TRBD1 matches at 12 bases. The germline V gene encodes CDR1 SNHLY and CDR2 FYNNEI. The V and J ends lost 3 bases and 14 bases, in that order; junction bases with no gene match: 11. This CDR3 has 15 amino acids. The CDR3 sequence is CASSESGTGGGKEFF. CDR3 DNA sequence: TGTGCCAGCAGTGAGTCCGGGACAGGGGGCGGGAAGGAGTTCTTC.

In this sample, this clonotype turned up a few times. The chain combines TRBV20-1 with TRBJ2-5; D possibly matches TRBD1 or TRBD2 (5 bases each). V gave up 4 bases and J gave up 11 bases, with 26 bases separating them. The germline gives CDR1 DFQATT, CDR2 SNEGSKA (reference sequence). The CDR3 is made up of 15 amino acids. CDR3 residues: CSAKRPVGTYNEQYF. The DNA of the CDR3 is TGCAGTGCTAAGCGGCCAGTAGGGACCTACAATGAGCAGTACTTC.